These 25 T cell receptor beta chains were all obtained from the same sample, sequenced in a study of shared clonotypes between healthy human individuals. CD45RO-negative, CCR7-positively selected cells formed the naive CD8 fraction, excluding terminally differentiated effector memory CD45RA+ cells. TCRdb keeps only in-frame clones here, not all; method: immunoSEQ multiplex PCR. There are some 2.1 million clones in the sample; around 93% occur only once, and around 1.8% lies in the top ten. The sample consisted of naive CD8+ T cells from PBMCs. These TCRs come from a man aged 18 to 30 in good health. Some clones in this sample may be carry-over from other donors' samples.

The rearrangement links TRBV6-1 to TRBJ2-7; 8 bases line up with TRBD2. The germline gives CDR1 MNHNS, CDR2 SASEGT. Germline trimming cut 5 bases from V and 1 base from J; bases unmatched to any gene: 7. The CDR3 has 15 residues. CDR3 amino acids: CASSRTSGLSYEQYF. CDR3 DNA sequence: TGTGCCAGCAGTAGAACTAGCGGACTTTCCTACGAGCAGTACTTC.

The J gene is TRBJ2-1, the V gene TRBV16, with 8 nucleotides matching TRBD2. CDR3 length: 14 residues. CDR1 KGHSY and CDR2 FQNENV come from the germline V gene. Unmatched junction bases numbered 7, after V lost 4 bases and J lost 8 bases. As DNA, the CDR3 is TGTGCCAGCAGCCCCTCTCCCGGGAGGGATGAGCAGTTCTTC. Protein product: CASSPSPGRDEQFF.

This chain connects TRBV29-1 to TRBJ2-5; perhaps TRBD1 as D (6 bases). The germline V gene has CDR1 SQVTM and CDR2 ANQGSEA. V lost 8 bases, J lost 2 bases, and 21 bases lay in between. There are 15 residues in the CDR3. CDR3 sequence (DNA): TGCAGCTCCTCCTATGGACGGACAGCTCAAGAGACCCAGTACTTC. This translates into CSSSYGRTAQETQYF.

CDR3 sequence: CASSADGQGLYEQYF. The DNA for the CDR3 is TGTGCCAGCAGCGCGGACGGACAGGGACTCTACGAGCAGTACTTC. The chain employs TRBV9 and TRBJ2-7; 8 bases agree with TRBD1. The trim removed 3 bases at V and 3 bases at J, leaving 8 bases unmatched. In germline, CDR1 is SGDLS, CDR2 YYNGEE. The CDR3 covers 15 residues.

The CDR3 protein is CASSEGLAPGYEQYF. In DNA, the CDR3 is TGTGCCAGCAGTGAAGGATTAGCTCCAGGGTACGAGCAGTACTTC. The chain recombines TRBV6-1 with TRBJ2-7, with D possibly matching TRBD1 (5 bases). Germline loops: CDR1 MNHNS, CDR2 SASEGT. There are 15 residues in the CDR3. Trimming removed 1 base at V and 4 bases at J, with 14 bases between.

This clone was detected once. The rearrangement uses TRBV10-3 and TRBJ2-2, with D possibly TRBD2 on 6 matching bases. The V gene's germline CDR1 is ENHRY and CDR2 SYGVKD. This CDR3 spans 13 amino acids. Trimming cost V 8 bases and J 1 base, with 8 bases left between them. The CDR3 is CAIGRENTGELFF. Written as DNA, the CDR3 is TGTGCCATCGGGCGGGAGAACACCGGGGAGCTGTTTTTT.

This chain joins TRBV15 and TRBJ1-3, with D unclear. The CDR3 has 15 residues. Trimming stripped 4 bases from V and 4 bases from J, with 14 bases between. The germline CDR1 and CDR2 sequences are LNHNV and YYDKDF (reference sequence). The CDR3 reads CATSMDRERGNTIYF. For the CDR3, the DNA is TGTGCCACCAGCATGGACCGGGAGCGAGGAAACACCATATATTTT.

The rearrangement joins TRBV7-9 to TRBJ1-6, with 9 bases identical to TRBD1. V lost 3 bases, J lost 9 bases, and 0 bases stayed unmatched. Per germline, CDR1 SEHNR and CDR2 FQNEAQ (reference sequence). This CDR3 has 13 amino acids. CDR3 amino acids: CASSLDRGSPLHF. The CDR3 bases are TGTGCCAGCAGCTTGGACAGGGGTTCACCCCTCCACTTT.

This clone was detected once. The same CDR3 is also encoded by other DNA sequences in this sample. The rearrangement links TRBV7-9 to TRBJ2-1, with D possibly being TRBD1 (6 bases). With 4 bases removed from V and 4 bases from J, the gap between germline ends came to 11 bases. This CDR3 is 14 amino acids long. Germline V CDR1 and CDR2: SEHNR, FQNEAQ (reference sequence). This CDR3 reads CASSSSQGYNEQFF. The CDR3 region has the DNA TGTGCCAGCAGCTCATCACAGGGATACAATGAGCAGTTCTTC.

The chain couples TRBV5-1 to TRBJ2-3; 9 nucleotides align to TRBD2. This CDR3 region has 19 residues. V trimming: 0 bases; J trimming: 6 bases; junction bases outside the gene matches: 17. Looked up from germline, CDR1 is SGHRS and CDR2 is YFSETQ. CDR3 nucleotide sequence: TGCGCCAGCAGCTTGGCGGGCGGGAGGGAAATCCGGTTATCGGATACGCAGTATTTT. This gives the protein CASSLAGGREIRLSDTQYF.

The gene calls are TRBV7-3 and TRBJ2-3, with 11 bases fitting TRBD2. Germline V CDR1 and CDR2: SGHTA, FQGTGA. The CDR3 runs 15 residues. V lost 3 bases and J lost 2; bases outside the gene matches: 1. The CDR3 loop is CASSLGLAATDTQYF. Here the CDR3 DNA reads TGTGCCAGCAGCTTGGGACTAGCGGCCACAGATACGCAGTATTTT.

In this sample, this clone turned up once. The CDR3 DNA sequence: TGTGCCAGCAGTCCCCAGGGGGTGTCCTACGAGCAGTACTTC. Protein: CASSPQGVSYEQYF. The chain has TRBV28 and TRBJ2-7; the match to TRBD1 covers 7 bases. Germline lookup yields CDR1 MDHEN and CDR2 SYDVKM. The CDR3 contains 14 residues. With 5 bases clipped from V and 1 base from J, the junction kept 5 bases outside the gene matches. The variable domain in full, with the rest retrieved from reference TRBV28 and TRBJ2-7, is DVKVTQSSRYLVKRTGEKVFLECVQDMDHENMFWYRQDPGLGLRLIYFSYDVKMKEKGDIPEGYSVSREKKERFSLILESASTNQTSMYLCASSPQGVSYEQYFGPGTRLTVT.

The chain uses TRBV10-3 and TRBJ2-2; TRBD2 might be the D (6 bases). V lost 10 bases and J lost 5, with 23 bases in between. CDR3 length: 16 amino acids. The germline gives CDR1 ENHRY, CDR2 SYGVKD. This chain's CDR3 is CATWGFSGQGTGELFF. CDR3 DNA: TGTGCCACTTGGGGATTTAGCGGTCAAGGGACCGGGGAGCTGTTTTTT.

The chain joins TRBV30 to TRBJ2-7, with D unclear. Trimming removed 0 bases at V and 0 bases at J, with 9 bases between. Germline CDR1 is GTSNPN and CDR2 is SVGIG (reference sequence). The CDR3 spans 14 residues. In DNA form, the CDR3 reads TGTGCCTGGAGTGTACTCAGGTCCTCCTACGAGCAGTACTTC. Its protein product is CAWSVLRSSYEQYF.

The chain is built from TRBV27 and TRBJ2-3; TRBD2 aligns across 7 bases. The germline V gene has CDR1 MNHEY and CDR2 SMNVEV (reference sequence). Unmatched junction bases numbered 5, after V lost 5 bases and J lost 0 bases. The CDR3 extends over 15 amino acids. The CDR3 sequence is CASSASGMSTDTQYF. The CDR3 coding sequence is TGTGCCAGCAGTGCGAGCGGGATGAGCACAGATACGCAGTATTTT.

The rearrangement uses TRBV7-6 and TRBJ2-7; TRBD2 aligns across 7 bases. CDR1 SGHVS and CDR2 FNYEAQ come from the germline V gene. V was clipped by 1 base and J by 5 bases; unmatched bases: 8. This CDR3 comprises 15 residues. The CDR3 sequence: CASSLGGGSTHEQYF. In nucleotides, the CDR3 is TGTGCCAGCAGCTTAGGTGGCGGGAGTACTCACGAGCAGTACTTC.

The chain uses TRBV4-1 and TRBJ2-7; D perhaps matches TRBD1 (5 bases). This CDR3 is built from 14 residues. Trimming stripped 3 bases from V and 2 bases from J, with 11 bases between. Germline V gene data show CDR1 as MGHRA and CDR2 as YSYEKL. The CDR3 here is CASSQLTAPYEQYF. CDR3 bases: TGCGCCAGCAGCCAGTTGACAGCACCCTACGAGCAGTACTTC.

Remarks on this clone: This sample includes further DNA sequences coding for the same CDR3. This chain connects TRBV27 to TRBJ1-1, with D uncertain. CDR3 length: 13 amino acids. Germline CDR1 MNHEY, CDR2 SMNVEV (reference sequence). Trimming removed 2 bases from V and 5 bases from J, with 9 bases in between. The chain's CDR3 is CASSLRAGTEAFF. The CDR3, as DNA: TGTGCCAGCAGTTTAAGGGCGGGGACTGAAGCTTTCTTT.

The CDR3 DNA follows: TGTGCCAGCAGCCACGGACTAGCGGGAGTTTCTCGGGAGACCCAGTACTTC. Protein: CASSHGLAGVSRETQYF. V gene TRBV11-2 combines with J gene TRBJ2-5, with 13 bases aligning to TRBD2. Trimming cost V 5 bases and J 5 bases; bases outside gene matches: 11. This CDR3 has 17 residues. CDR1 and CDR2 from the germline V gene are SGHAT and FQNNGV.

The chain carries TRBV29-1 and TRBJ2-1; 8 positions match TRBD2. CDR1 SQVTM and CDR2 ANQGSEA come from the germline V gene. This CDR3 is 15 amino acids long. V shed 5 bases and J 9 bases; nucleotides not matched to a gene: 15. The CDR3 region has the DNA TGCAGCGTTCCACAGCCCAGCGGGAGAAAGGTTGAGCAGTTCTTC. As protein: CSVPQPSGRKVEQFF.

The J gene is TRBJ2-7, the V gene TRBV28; 10 bases agree with TRBD2. The J segment lost 4 bases and the V segment lost 3 bases, leaving 6 bases of the junction unmatched. Per the germline V gene, CDR1 is MDHEN and CDR2 is SYDVKM. The CDR3 is 15 residues long. CDR3: CASSFLAGVKYEQYF. The DNA for the CDR3 is TGTGCCAGCAGTTTCCTAGCGGGAGTGAAGTACGAGCAGTACTTC.

V usage is TRBV4-3 and J usage is TRBJ2-7; D is perhaps TRBD1 (6 bases). CDR1 is LGHNA and CDR2 is YSLEER in the germline V gene. Trimming took 7 bases from V and 1 from J, leaving 11 bases between them. This CDR3 is built from 13 residues. CDR3 amino acids: CASTGDRSYEQYF. DNA of the CDR3: TGCGCCAGCACCGGAGACAGGTCCTACGAGCAGTACTTC.

V usage is TRBV27 and J usage is TRBJ2-1, with D perhaps TRBD1 (5 bases). Germline V lookup: CDR1 MNHEY, CDR2 SMNVEV (reference sequence). This CDR3 region has 13 residues. Deletions cut 0 bases from V and 12 bases from J, with 12 bases between. This chain's CDR3 is CASSLSSQGSQFF. CDR3 bases: TGTGCCAGCAGTTTATCGTCCCAGGGATCGCAGTTCTTC.

The chain combines TRBV27 with TRBJ2-3, with D uncertain. CDR1 and CDR2 (germline): MNHEY, SMNVEV (reference sequence). V dropped 5 bases and J dropped 1 base, with 16 bases sitting between them. This CDR3 is 16 amino acids long. The CDR3: CASSRSPGTGTDTQYF. As DNA, the CDR3 is TGTGCCAGCAGTAGGAGCCCCGGAACGGGCACAGATACGCAGTATTTT.

The rearrangement joins TRBV9 to TRBJ2-2, with 10 positions matching TRBD2. Per germline, CDR1 SGDLS and CDR2 YYNGEE. The CDR3 spans 17 residues. V shed 4 bases and J 1 base; nucleotides not matched to a gene: 7. This chain's CDR3 is CASSIPSGGENTGELFF. DNA for the CDR3: TGTGCCAGCAGCATCCCTAGCGGGGGAGAGAACACCGGGGAGCTGTTTTTT.